The 27 T cell receptor beta chains listed next were all sequenced from one sample in a study of shared clonotypes between healthy human individuals. The assay was immunoSEQ multiplex PCR, and TCRdb's table has in-frame clones only and misses some. This table holds about 520,000 clones, approximately 95% found once. Sample: naive CD4+ T cells sorted from blood. The subset was: CD45RA+ positively selected. The receptors here all came from a woman in her thirties in good health.

The CDR3 bases are TGTGCCAGCAGTTCGACCTGGAACAATCAGCCCCAGCATTTT. It encodes CASSSTWNNQPQHF. The rearrangement links TRBV28 to TRBJ1-5; no definite D call. V was trimmed by 4 bases and J by 3 bases, leaving 10 bases between them. CDR1 and CDR2 from the germline V gene are MDHEN and SYDVKM. The CDR3 totals 14 residues.

The chain has TRBV5-8 and TRBJ1-5; D not certain. Germline CDR1 reads SGHTS; CDR2 reads YDEGEE. Trimming pared 0 bases from V and 7 bases from J, leaving 5 bases between. The CDR3 consists of 12 residues. DNA for the CDR3: TGTGCCAGCAGCTTGGTGGTCCAGCCCCAGCATTTT. Translating it yields CASSLVVQPQHF. The whole variable domain, remainder taken from reference TRBV5-8 and TRBJ1-5, is EAGVTQSPTHLIKTRGQQATLRCSPISGHTSVYWYQQALGLGLQFLLWYDEGEERNRGNFPPRFSGRQFPNYSSELNVNALELEDSALYLCASSLVVQPQHFGDGTRLSIL.

The J gene is TRBJ1-5, the V gene TRBV10-1; 9 nucleotides line up with TRBD1. The germline gives CDR1 WNHNN, CDR2 SYGVQD (reference sequence). V lost 10 bases, J lost 6 bases, and 7 bases stayed unmatched. This CDR3 comprises 13 residues. The chain's CDR3 is CATNRGRRQPQHF. As DNA, the CDR3 is TGCGCCACCAACAGGGGGCGCCGTCAGCCCCAGCATTTT.

This chain links TRBV5-1 with TRBJ2-5; possible D gene TRBD1, 5 bases. V was cut by 0 bases and J by 5 bases, with 26 bases left in between. The CDR3 covers 19 residues. Germline-derived CDR1 and CDR2 are SGHRS and YFSETQ. CDR3 nucleotide sequence: TGCGCCAGCAGCTTGGACCCCCATGGGATTTATGGGGCGATGGAGACCCAGTACTTC. Translation gives CASSLDPHGIYGAMETQYF.

Comments on this clone: The same CDR3 also results from other DNA sequences found in this sample. This chain connects TRBV20-1 to TRBJ2-7; D gene uncertain. The germline gives CDR1 DFQATT, CDR2 SNEGSKA (reference sequence). This CDR3 region has 11 residues. The V end was cut by 6 bases, the J end by 4 bases, with 10 bases between. The CDR3 protein is CSARSSYEQYF. The CDR3 DNA reads as TGCAGTGCCAGGTCATCGTACGAGCAGTACTTC.

The J gene is TRBJ1-2, the V gene TRBV2; 7 nucleotides match TRBD1. Germline V CDR1 and CDR2: SNHLY, FYNNEI. The J segment lost 8 bases and the V segment lost 6 bases, leaving 6 bases of the junction unmatched. This CDR3 contains 12 residues. CDR3 bases: TGTGCCAGCAGAGAACAGGGGACGGGCTACACCTTC. Translation gives CASREQGTGYTF.

In DNA, the CDR3 is TGTGCCAGCAGGAAAAAAGGACAGGGCTACAATGAGCAGTTCTTC. It yields the protein CASRKKGQGYNEQFF. The chain has TRBV5-4 and TRBJ2-1, with 8 bases lining up with TRBD1. With 5 bases clipped from V and 3 bases from J, the junction kept 7 bases outside the gene matches. Per the germline V gene, CDR1 is SGHNT and CDR2 is YYREEE (reference sequence). The CDR3 runs to 15 residues.

The genes are TRBV7-9 and TRBJ2-5, with 9 bases matching TRBD2. The V gene's germline CDR1 is SEHNR and CDR2 FQNEAQ (reference sequence). Trimming cost V 1 base and J 0 bases; bases outside gene matches: 6. This CDR3 is 17 amino acids long. This CDR3 is CASSLGGSGRHQETQYF. CDR3 in DNA: TGTGCCAGCAGCTTAGGGGGGAGCGGGAGGCACCAAGAGACCCAGTACTTC. The complete variable domain, with remaining parts taken from reference TRBV7-9 and TRBJ2-5, reads DTGVSQNPRHKITKRGQNVTFRCDPISEHNRLYWYRQTLGQGPEFLTYFQNEAQLEKSRLLSDRFSAERPKGSFSTLEIQRTEQGDSAMYLCASSLGGSGRHQETQYFGPGTRLLVL.

V is TRBV30 and J is TRBJ1-2, with 8 nucleotides matching TRBD1. The V gene end was trimmed by 1 base and the J gene end by 4 bases; junction bases not matched to a gene: 2. CDR1 is GTSNPN, CDR2 SVGIG, per germline (reference sequence). The CDR3 is made up of 13 amino acids. DNA for the CDR3: TGTGCCTGGAGTGGACAGGGGTCCTATGGCTACACCTTC. This translates into CAWSGQGSYGYTF.

The chain links TRBV6-6 to TRBJ1-2, with D possibly being TRBD1 (6 bases). V shed 0 bases and J shed 3 bases, with 11 bases lying between them. The CDR3 runs to 15 residues. Germline CDR1 reads MNHNY; CDR2 reads SVGAGI (reference sequence). The CDR3 is CASSYSGRGDYGYTF. Written as DNA, the CDR3 is TGTGCCAGCAGTTACTCGGGCAGGGGTGACTATGGCTACACCTTC.

This chain uses TRBV18 with TRBJ1-1; tentatively, D is TRBD1 (6 bases). CDR3 size: 14 residues. V was cut by 5 bases and J by 1 base, with 11 bases left in between. Germline V gene sequence: CDR1 KGHSH, CDR2 LQKENI. CDR3 nucleotide sequence: TGTGCCAGCTCAACGACAGGAGAGAACACTGAAGCTTTCTTT. This sequence encodes CASSTTGENTEAFF.

The rearrangement uses TRBV11-2 and TRBJ1-4; no definite D call. The germline V gene encodes CDR1 SGHAT and CDR2 FQNNGV. CDR3 length: 13 amino acids. V dropped 3 bases and J dropped 7 bases, with 9 bases sitting between them. This CDR3 reads CASSFGWAEKLFF. The CDR3 DNA sequence: TGTGCCAGCAGCTTCGGGTGGGCTGAAAAACTGTTTTTT.

V and J are TRBV5-1 and TRBJ2-1; 11 nucleotides match TRBD2. Trimming at V came to 4 bases and at J to 3 bases, leaving 9 bases not matched to a gene. In germline, CDR1 is SGHRS, CDR2 YFSETQ. This CDR3 has 17 residues. CDR3 sequence: CASSKGLADGGYNEQFF. CDR3 in DNA: TGCGCCAGCAGCAAGGGACTAGCGGACGGGGGCTACAATGAGCAGTTCTTC.

V and J are TRBV4-1 and TRBJ2-2; D may be TRBD2 (6 bases). This CDR3 spans 16 amino acids. V dropped 0 bases and J dropped 1 base, with 9 bases sitting between them. Germline V gene sequence: CDR1 MGHRA, CDR2 YSYEKL. The CDR3: CASSQEGSGNTGELFF. The CDR3 bases are TGCGCCAGCAGCCAAGAGGGTAGCGGGAACACCGGGGAGCTGTTTTTT.

The rearrangement uses TRBV28 and TRBJ2-7; 13 positions agree with TRBD2. Germline CDR1 reads MDHEN; CDR2 reads SYDVKM. CDR3 size: 16 residues. V was pared by 6 bases and J by 2 bases, with 7 bases of the junction left unmatched. The CDR3 is CASRWTSGSPAYEQYF. CDR3 DNA sequence: TGTGCCAGCAGATGGACTAGCGGGAGCCCCGCCTACGAGCAGTACTTC.

The chain recombines TRBV14 with TRBJ2-5, with unresolved D. Deletions cut 5 bases from V and 10 bases from J, with 14 bases between. The CDR3 sequence is 12 residues long. The V gene's germline CDR1 is SGHDN and CDR2 FVKESK. The CDR3 DNA follows: TGTGCCAGCAGCAAAGCCGATGGCCTCCAGTACTTC. Encoded protein: CASSKADGLQYF.

The rearrangement links TRBV28 to TRBJ1-5, with 11 bases matching TRBD1. Germline V gives CDR1 MDHEN, CDR2 SYDVKM. The trim removed 7 bases at V and 7 bases at J, leaving 12 bases unmatched. CDR3 length equals 16 residues. CDR3 sequence reads: CASNRPGQGVEQPQHF. CDR3 nucleotide sequence: TGTGCCAGCAATCGGCCGGGACAGGGGGTGGAGCAGCCCCAGCATTTT.

The chain recombines TRBV13 with TRBJ2-1; TRBD2 aligns across 7 bases. CDR1 is PRHDT, CDR2 FYEKMQ, per germline (reference sequence). V gave up 5 bases and J gave up 8 bases; unmatched junction bases: 9. The CDR3 runs 14 residues. The CDR3 DNA sequence: TGTGCCAGCAGCCCTCAGGCGGGAGTAGATGAGCAGTTCTTC. This sequence encodes CASSPQAGVDEQFF. The whole variable domain, remainder taken from reference TRBV13 and TRBJ2-1, is AAGVIQSPRHLIKEKRETATLKCYPIPRHDTVYWYQQGPGQDPQFLISFYEKMQSDKGSIPDRFSAQQFSDYHSELNMSSLELGDSALYFCASSPQAGVDEQFFGPGTRLTVL.

The chain combines TRBV10-2 with TRBJ2-7; 14 bases are shared with TRBD2. The junction had 3 bases not matched to a gene; V was cut back by 6 bases and J by 5 bases. The germline V gene has CDR1 WSHSY and CDR2 SAAADI. The CDR3 consists of 14 residues. The CDR3 loop is CASRGTSGGNEQYF. For the CDR3, the DNA is TGCGCCAGCAGGGGGACTAGCGGGGGAAACGAGCAGTACTTC.

J is TRBJ1-2 and V is TRBV5-4, with 9 bases that match TRBD1. The germline V gene encodes CDR1 SGHNT and CDR2 YYREEE (reference sequence). Trimming removed 0 bases from V and 4 bases from J; junction bases left unmatched: 10. The length of the CDR3 is 17 residues. CDR3 loop: CASSLAHKGQGIYGYTF. Written as DNA, the CDR3 is TGTGCCAGCAGCTTGGCCCATAAAGGACAGGGGATCTATGGCTACACCTTC.

The V call is TRBV7-9, the J call TRBJ2-1; the D gene is possibly TRBD1 (5 bases). Germline CDR1 is SEHNR and CDR2 is FQNEAQ (reference sequence). The CDR3 spans 14 residues. Trimming took 2 bases from V and 5 from J, leaving 10 bases between them. In DNA form, the CDR3 reads TGTGCCAGCAGCTTATTTAAGGGGAACAATGAGCAGTTCTTC. Amino acid sequence: CASSLFKGNNEQFF.

The rearrangement links TRBV28 to TRBJ2-5, with D perhaps matching TRBD2 (5 bases). The J call is uncertain, as TRBJ2-7 better fits the DNA end. CDR1 MDHEN and CDR2 SYDVKM come from the germline V gene. The CDR3 runs 13 residues. The CDR3 DNA reads TGTGCCAGCAGTGGTGGGTCGGGATACGAGCAGTACTTC. Translated: CASSGGSGYEQYF.

The V gene is TRBV7-8, the J gene TRBJ2-2; 8 bases fit TRBD2. The germline CDR1 and CDR2 sequences are SGHVS and FQNEAQ. Trimming took 5 bases from V and 0 from J; bases not matched to a gene: 5. The CDR3 consists of 16 residues. The CDR3 loop is CASSPRAGANTGELFF. CDR3 nucleotide sequence: TGTGCCAGCAGCCCCCGAGCGGGAGCGAACACCGGGGAGCTGTTTTTT.

The genes are TRBV5-1 and TRBJ2-1, with 11 bases identical to TRBD2. Germline trimming cut 5 bases from V and 10 bases from J; bases unmatched to any gene: 11. The germline V gene has CDR1 SGHRS and CDR2 YFSETQ. CDR3 length equals 15 residues. The CDR3 here is CASRLRSGRAREQFF. CDR3 sequence (DNA): TGCGCCAGCAGATTGCGTAGCGGGAGGGCCAGGGAGCAGTTCTTC.

The genes are TRBV14 and TRBJ2-3; 8 bases align to TRBD1. Losses at the gene ends were 2 bases for V and 6 bases for J; bases not matched to a gene: 1. Germline-derived CDR1 and CDR2 are SGHDN and FVKESK. This CDR3 is built from 13 residues. CDR3 sequence: CASSQNRGDTQYF. CDR3 DNA: TGTGCCAGCAGCCAAAACAGGGGGGATACGCAGTATTTT.

This chain connects TRBV10-1 to TRBJ2-1, with D unclear. This CDR3 contains 12 residues. V lost 3 bases and J lost 6, with 6 bases in between. Per the germline V gene, CDR1 is WNHNN and CDR2 is SYGVQD (reference sequence). The CDR3 loop is CASSDEFNEQFF. In nucleotides, the CDR3 is TGCGCCAGCAGTGATGAATTCAATGAGCAGTTCTTC.

The genes are TRBV10-3 and TRBJ2-7; TRBD1 matches at 9 bases. V dropped 8 bases and J dropped 2; count of bases not matched to a gene: 4. CDR1 and CDR2 (germline): ENHRY, SYGVKD. The CDR3 has 13 amino acids. CDR3 coding DNA: TGTGCCATCTCGGGGACAGGGCCCTACGAGCAGTACTTC. Protein sequence: CAISGTGPYEQYF.